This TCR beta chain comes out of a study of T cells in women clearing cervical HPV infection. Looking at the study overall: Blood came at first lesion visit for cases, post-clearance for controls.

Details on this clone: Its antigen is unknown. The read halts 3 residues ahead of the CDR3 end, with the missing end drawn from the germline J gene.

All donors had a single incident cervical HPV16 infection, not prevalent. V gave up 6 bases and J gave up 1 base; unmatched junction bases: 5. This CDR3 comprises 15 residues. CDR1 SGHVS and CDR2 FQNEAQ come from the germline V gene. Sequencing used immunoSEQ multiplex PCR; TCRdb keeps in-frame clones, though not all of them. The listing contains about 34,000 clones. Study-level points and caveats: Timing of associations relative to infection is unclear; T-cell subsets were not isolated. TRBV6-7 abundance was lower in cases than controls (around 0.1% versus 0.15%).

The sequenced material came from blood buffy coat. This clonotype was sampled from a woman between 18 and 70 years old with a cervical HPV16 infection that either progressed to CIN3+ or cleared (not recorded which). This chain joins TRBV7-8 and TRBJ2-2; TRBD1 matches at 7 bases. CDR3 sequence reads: CASRPGTVNTGELFF. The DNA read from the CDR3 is TGTGCCAGCAGGCCCGGGACAGTGAACACCGGGGAG.